What follows is one T cell receptor (beta chain) and its context. The antigen is not known. The template was genomic DNA from peripheral blood, not RNA. Germline CDR1 reads SGHDT; CDR2 reads YYEEEE. The CDR3 contains 13 residues. The ends were cut back, 0 bases at V and 6 bases at J, with 7 bases in the middle. This sample is part of a study of T cell repertoires in aging, cancer and after chemotherapy. Study at large: Donor ages fell into six groups from 30 or younger up to 70 or older. The study, taken as a whole, reports: These repertoire data do not allow conclusions about immunological memory after chemotherapy.

A mixed TRB-A/B primer pool amplified rearranged TRB by multiplex touch-down PCR. TCRdb processed the multiplex PCR reads anew with MiXCR; each CDR3 protein has one entry. Among thousands of distinct CDR3 sequences, about 35% were seen once, and the ten largest hold 5%. What was sequenced was blood. This sequence joins TRBV5-6 and TRBJ1-5, with D possibly matching TRBD1 (5 bases). The origin of this receptor is a human donor in good health. DNA for the CDR3: TGTGCCAGCAGCTTGGGGGGCGGTCAGCCCCAGCATTTT. It specifies CASSLGGGQPQHF.